This T cell receptor beta chain was found in a study of cytotoxic CD8 clonotypes in ibrutinib-treated CLL. Researchers set a sequencing depth target of 1 in 200,000 to 1 in 1 million T cells. Clones were read by immunoSEQ multiplex PCR, and TCRdb kept only the in-frame ones, dropping some. The sample includes more than 15,000 clones, about 64% of them seen just once. CDR3 length: 14 amino acids. The ends were cut back, 7 bases at V and 2 bases at J, with 14 bases in the middle. CDR1 and CDR2 (germline): MDHEN, SYDVKM. This chain joins TRBV28 and TRBJ1-2; tentative D call: TRBD1 (6 bases). The source was PBMCs, collected after 12 months of ibrutinib treatment. The source of this sequence is a human donor with chronic lymphocytic leukemia. Here the CDR3 DNA reads TGTGCCAGCATTGGGGGCGGTATCAACTATGGCTACACCTTC. This encodes CASIGGGINYGYTF.